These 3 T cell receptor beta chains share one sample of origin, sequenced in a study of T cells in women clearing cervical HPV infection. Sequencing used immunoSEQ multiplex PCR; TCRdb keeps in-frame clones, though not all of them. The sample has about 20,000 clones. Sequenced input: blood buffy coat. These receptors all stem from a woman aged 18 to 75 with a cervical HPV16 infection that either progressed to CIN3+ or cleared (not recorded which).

Incomplete CDR3 DNA: TGTGCCAGCAGTGCTCAAGAGACC. Protein: CASSAQET. The entire CDR3 reads CASSAQETQYF. V gene TRBV2 combines with J gene TRBJ2-5; D gene uncertain. The CDR3 is cut off 3 residues early in the read; its end comes from the germline J gene. The germline V gene has CDR1 SNHLY and CDR2 FYNNEI. The CDR3 contains 11 residues. Trimming cost V 4 bases and J 2 bases, with 2 bases left between them.

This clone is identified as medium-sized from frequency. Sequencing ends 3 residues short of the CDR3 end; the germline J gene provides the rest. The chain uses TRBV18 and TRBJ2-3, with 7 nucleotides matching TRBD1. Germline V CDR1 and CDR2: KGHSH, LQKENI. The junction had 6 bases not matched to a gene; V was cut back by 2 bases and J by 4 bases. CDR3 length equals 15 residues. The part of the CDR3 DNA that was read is TGTGCCAGCTCACCATACAGGGGATTAGCAGATACG. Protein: CASSPYRGLADT. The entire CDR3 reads CASSPYRGLADTQYF. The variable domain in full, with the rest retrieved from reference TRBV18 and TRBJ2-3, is NAGVMQNPRHLVRRRGQEARLRCSPMKGHSHVYWYRQLPEEGLKFMVYLQKENIIDESGMPKERFSAEFPKEGPSILRIQQVVRGDSAAYFCASSPYRGLADTQYFGPGTRLTVL.

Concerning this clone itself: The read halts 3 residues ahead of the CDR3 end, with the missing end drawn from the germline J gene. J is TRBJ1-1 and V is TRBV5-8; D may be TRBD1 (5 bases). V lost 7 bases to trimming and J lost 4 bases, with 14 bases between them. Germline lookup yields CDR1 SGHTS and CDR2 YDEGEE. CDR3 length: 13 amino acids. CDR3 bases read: TGTGCCAGCGCCCGACGGGGGTTCACTGAA. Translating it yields CASARRGFTE. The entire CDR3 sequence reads CASARRGFTEAFF.